The rows below give T cell receptor beta chains drawn from one sample of a study of CD8 T cells in Susac syndrome. TCRdb independently ran MiXCR on the immunoSEQ multiplex PCR reads; one entry per CDR3 protein. The repertoire holds roughly 200,000 distinct CDR3 sequences, with around 95% as singletons. The specimen sequenced was CD4+ T cells from PBMCs. All receptors come from a human donor with multiple sclerosis. Each CDR3 is given with its conserved first and last residue. The order of the fields is V gene, CDR3 protein.

>TRBV29-1
CSAPTPANYGYTF
>TRBV7-2
CASSFNGRETQYF
>TRBV4-1
CASSIGTNNSPLHF
>TRBV15
CATSRGEANTEAFF
>TRBV24-1
CATLAYNEQFF
>TRBV23-1
CASTPETANTEAFF
>TRBV29-1
CSVAEGRNQPQHF
>TRBV29-1
CSVREPGQGGFKRGSYTF
>TRBV24-1
CATSDRSGGAQYTQYF
>TRBV3-1
CASSQGGSNGRANEKLFF
>TRBV7-2
CASSLGSRAGTQYF
>TRBV30
CAWSVKAKNIQYF
>TRBV5-1
CASSLAGGSGAGELFF
>TRBV5-1
CASSLGYSGGNNEQFF
>TRBV12-3/TRBV12-4
CASSPDGGRMSSYEQYF
>TRBV30
CAWSDTGLPNEKLFF
>TRBV20-1
CSASGGPNYGYTF
>TRBV2
CASRTGLNTEAFF
>TRBV12-3/TRBV12-4
CASSLLARETQYF
>TRBV20-1
CSAKGGHTAEAFF
>TRBV2
CAEKVQGGGYTF
>TRBV12-3/TRBV12-4
CASRVAGGHYNEQFF